The T cell receptor beta chain under discussion was sequenced for a study of control samples from healthy donors and cancer patients. The CDR3 covers 14 residues. Trimming took 4 bases from V and 5 from J; bases not matched to a gene: 8. Germline V gene sequence: CDR1 SGHDT, CDR2 YYEEEE. Assay: immunoSEQ multiplex PCR; the TCRdb copy retains only in-frame clones and omits some. The sample has under 70,000 clones, over 75% seen once. Sequencing input: blood. The chain employs TRBV5-6 and TRBJ2-5, with 7 bases that match TRBD1. The clonotype comes from a man in his forties or fifties in good health. The CDR3 DNA is TGTGCCAGCAGCCAGGGACAGAGGGTGGAGACCCAGTACTTC. Amino acids: CASSQGQRVETQYF.